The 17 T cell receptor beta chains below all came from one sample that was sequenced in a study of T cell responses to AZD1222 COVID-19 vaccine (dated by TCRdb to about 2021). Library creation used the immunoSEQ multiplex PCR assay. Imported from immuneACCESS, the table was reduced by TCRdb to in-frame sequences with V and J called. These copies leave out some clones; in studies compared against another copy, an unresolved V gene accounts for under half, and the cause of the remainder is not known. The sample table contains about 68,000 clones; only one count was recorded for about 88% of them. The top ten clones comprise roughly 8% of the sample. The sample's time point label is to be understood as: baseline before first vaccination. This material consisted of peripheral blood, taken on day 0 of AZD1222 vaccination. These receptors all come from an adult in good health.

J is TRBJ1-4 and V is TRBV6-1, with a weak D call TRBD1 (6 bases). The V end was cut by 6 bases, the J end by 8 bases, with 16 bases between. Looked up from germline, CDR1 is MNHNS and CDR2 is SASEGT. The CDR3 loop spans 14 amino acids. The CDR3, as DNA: TGTGCCAGCAGACAACTCGACAGGTCCGAAAAACTGTTTTTT. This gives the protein CASRQLDRSEKLFF.

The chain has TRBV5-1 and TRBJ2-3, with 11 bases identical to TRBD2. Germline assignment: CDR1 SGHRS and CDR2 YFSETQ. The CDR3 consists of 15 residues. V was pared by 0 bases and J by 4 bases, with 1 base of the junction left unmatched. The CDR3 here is CASSLALAGADTQYF. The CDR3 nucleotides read TGCGCCAGCAGCTTGGCACTAGCGGGAGCAGATACGCAGTATTTT.

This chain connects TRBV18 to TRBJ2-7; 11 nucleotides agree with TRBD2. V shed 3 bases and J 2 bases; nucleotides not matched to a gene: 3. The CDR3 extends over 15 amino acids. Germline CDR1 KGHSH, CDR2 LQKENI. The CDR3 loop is CASSPSSGRPYEQYF. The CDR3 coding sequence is TGTGCCAGCTCACCTTCTAGCGGGAGGCCCTACGAGCAGTACTTC.

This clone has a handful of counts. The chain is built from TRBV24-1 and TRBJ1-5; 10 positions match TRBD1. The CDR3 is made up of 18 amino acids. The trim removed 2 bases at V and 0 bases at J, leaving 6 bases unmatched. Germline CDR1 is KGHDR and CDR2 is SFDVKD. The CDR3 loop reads CATSDSTGGIYSNQPQHF. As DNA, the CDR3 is TGTGCCACCAGTGATTCGACAGGGGGCATATATAGCAATCAGCCCCAGCATTTT.

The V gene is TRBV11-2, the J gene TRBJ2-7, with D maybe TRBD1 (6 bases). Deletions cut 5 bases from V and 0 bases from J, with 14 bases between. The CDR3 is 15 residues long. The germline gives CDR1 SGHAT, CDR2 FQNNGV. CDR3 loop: CASSPGATSSYEQYF. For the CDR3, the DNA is TGTGCCAGCAGCCCAGGGGCAACTAGCTCCTACGAGCAGTACTTC.

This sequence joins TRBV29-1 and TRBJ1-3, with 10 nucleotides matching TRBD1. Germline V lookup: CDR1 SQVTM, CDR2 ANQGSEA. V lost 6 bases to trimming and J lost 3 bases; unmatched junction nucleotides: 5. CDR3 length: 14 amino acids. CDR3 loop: CSVRTGGNGNTIYF. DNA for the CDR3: TGCAGCGTCCGGACAGGGGGGAATGGAAACACCATATATTTT.

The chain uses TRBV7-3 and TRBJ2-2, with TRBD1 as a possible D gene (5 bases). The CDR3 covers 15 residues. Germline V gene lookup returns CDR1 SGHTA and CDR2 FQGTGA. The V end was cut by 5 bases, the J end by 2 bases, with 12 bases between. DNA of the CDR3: TGTGCCAGCAGCACGACAGATACTAACACCGGGGAGCTGTTTTTT. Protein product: CASSTTDTNTGELFF.

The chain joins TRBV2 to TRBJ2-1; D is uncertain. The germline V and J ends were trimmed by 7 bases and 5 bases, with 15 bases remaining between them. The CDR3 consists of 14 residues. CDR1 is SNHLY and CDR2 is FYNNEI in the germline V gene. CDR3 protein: CASKALQTNNEQFF. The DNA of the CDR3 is TGTGCCAGCAAGGCCCTACAGACAAACAATGAGCAGTTCTTC. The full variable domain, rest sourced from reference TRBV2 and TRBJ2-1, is EPEVTQTPSHQVTQMGQEVILRCVPISNHLYFYWYRQILGQKVEFLVSFYNNEISEKSEIFDDQFSVERPDGSNFTLKIRSTKLEDSAMYFCASKALQTNNEQFFGPGTRLTVL.

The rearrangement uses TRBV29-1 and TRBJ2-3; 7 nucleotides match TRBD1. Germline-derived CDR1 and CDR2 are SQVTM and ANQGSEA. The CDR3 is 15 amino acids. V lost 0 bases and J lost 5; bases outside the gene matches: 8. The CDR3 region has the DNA TGCAGCGTTGAAGATCCAGACAGGGCTAGAGATACGCAGTATTTT. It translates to CSVEDPDRARDTQYF.

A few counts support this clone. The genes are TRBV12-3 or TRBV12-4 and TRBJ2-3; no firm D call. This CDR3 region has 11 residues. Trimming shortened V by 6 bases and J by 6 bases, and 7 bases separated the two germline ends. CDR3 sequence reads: CASSPLDTQYF. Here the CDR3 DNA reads TGTGCCAGCAGCCCCTTGGATACGCAGTATTTT.

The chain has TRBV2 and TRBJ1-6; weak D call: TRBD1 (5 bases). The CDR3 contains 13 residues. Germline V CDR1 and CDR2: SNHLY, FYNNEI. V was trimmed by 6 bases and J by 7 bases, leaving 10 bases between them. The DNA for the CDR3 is TGTGCCAGCAGCGGGACCCCCAATTCACCCCTCCACTTT. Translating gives CASSGTPNSPLHF.

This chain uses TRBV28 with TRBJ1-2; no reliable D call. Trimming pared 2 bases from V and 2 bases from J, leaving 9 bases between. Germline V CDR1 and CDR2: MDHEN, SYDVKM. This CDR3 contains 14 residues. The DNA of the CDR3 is TGTGCCAGCAGTTTACTTTGGGGAAACTATGGCTACACCTTC. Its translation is CASSLLWGNYGYTF.

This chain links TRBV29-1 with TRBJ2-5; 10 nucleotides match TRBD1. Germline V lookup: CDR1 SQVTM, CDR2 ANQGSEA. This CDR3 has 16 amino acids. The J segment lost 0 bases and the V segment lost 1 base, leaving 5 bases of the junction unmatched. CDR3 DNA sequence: TGCAGCGTTGAAGCCAGGGACAGGGGAAACCAAGAGACCCAGTACTTC. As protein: CSVEARDRGNQETQYF. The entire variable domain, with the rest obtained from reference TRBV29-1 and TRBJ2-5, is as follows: SAVISQKPSRDICQRGTSLTIQCQVDSQVTMMFWYRQQPGQSLTLIATANQGSEATYESGFVIDKFPISRPNLTFSTLTVSNMSPEDSSIYLCSVEARDRGNQETQYFGPGTRLLVL.

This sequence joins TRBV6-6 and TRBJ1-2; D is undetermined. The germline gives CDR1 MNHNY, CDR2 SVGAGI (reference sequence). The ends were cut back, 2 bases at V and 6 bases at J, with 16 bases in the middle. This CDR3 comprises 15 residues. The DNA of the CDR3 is TGTGCCAGCAGTTACGGGTACCGGGGAGGAGATGGCTACACCTTC. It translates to CASSYGYRGGDGYTF.

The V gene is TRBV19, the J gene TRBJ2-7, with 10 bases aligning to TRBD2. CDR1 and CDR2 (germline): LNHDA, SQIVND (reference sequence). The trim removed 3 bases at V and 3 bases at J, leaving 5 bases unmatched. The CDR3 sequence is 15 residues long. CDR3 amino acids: CASSMAASGSYEQYF. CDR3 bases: TGTGCCAGTAGTATGGCGGCTAGCGGGAGCTACGAGCAGTACTTC.

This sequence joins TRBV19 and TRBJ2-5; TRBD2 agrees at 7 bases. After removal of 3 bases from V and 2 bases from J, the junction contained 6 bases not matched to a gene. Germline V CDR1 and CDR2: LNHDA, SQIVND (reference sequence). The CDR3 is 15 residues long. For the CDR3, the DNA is TGTGCCAGTAGTATGGACCTAGCGGTTCAAGAGACCCAGTACTTC. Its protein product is CASSMDLAVQETQYF.

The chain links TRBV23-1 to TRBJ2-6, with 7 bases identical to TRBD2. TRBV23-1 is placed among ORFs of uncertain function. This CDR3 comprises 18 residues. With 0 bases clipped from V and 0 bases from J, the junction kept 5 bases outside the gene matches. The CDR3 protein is CASSQSGREGSGANVLTF. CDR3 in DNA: TGCGCCAGCAGTCAATCGGGCAGGGAGGGCTCTGGGGCCAACGTCCTGACTTTC.